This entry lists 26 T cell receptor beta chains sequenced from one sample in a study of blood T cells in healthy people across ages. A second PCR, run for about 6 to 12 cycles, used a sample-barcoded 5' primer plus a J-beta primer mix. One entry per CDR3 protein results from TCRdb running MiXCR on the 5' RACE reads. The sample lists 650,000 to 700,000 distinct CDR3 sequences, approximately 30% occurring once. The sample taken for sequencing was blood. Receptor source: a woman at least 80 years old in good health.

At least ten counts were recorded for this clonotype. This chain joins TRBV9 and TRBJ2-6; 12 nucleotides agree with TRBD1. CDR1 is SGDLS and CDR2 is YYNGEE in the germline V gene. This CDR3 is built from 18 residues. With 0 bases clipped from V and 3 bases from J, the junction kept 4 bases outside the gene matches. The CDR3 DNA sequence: TGTGCCAGCAGCGTAGCAGGGACAGGGGGCTATGGGGCCAACGTCCTGACTTTC. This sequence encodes CASSVAGTGGYGANVLTF.

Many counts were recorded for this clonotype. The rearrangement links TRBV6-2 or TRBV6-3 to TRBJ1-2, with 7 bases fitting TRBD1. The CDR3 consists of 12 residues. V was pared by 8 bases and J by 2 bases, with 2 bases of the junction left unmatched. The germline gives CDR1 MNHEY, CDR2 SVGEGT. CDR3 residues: CASEGQNYGYTF. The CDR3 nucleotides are TGTGCCAGCGAGGGACAGAACTATGGCTACACCTTC.

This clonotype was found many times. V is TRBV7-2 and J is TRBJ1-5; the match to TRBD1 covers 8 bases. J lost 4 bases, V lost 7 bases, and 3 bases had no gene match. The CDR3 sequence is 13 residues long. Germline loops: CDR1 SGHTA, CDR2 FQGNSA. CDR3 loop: CASTGQGNQPQHF. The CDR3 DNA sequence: TGTGCCAGCACCGGACAGGGAAATCAGCCCCAGCATTTT. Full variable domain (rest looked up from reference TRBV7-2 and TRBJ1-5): GAGVSQSPSNKVTEKGKDVELRCDPISGHTALYWYRQSLGQGLEFLIYFQGNSAPDKSGLPSDRFSAERTGGSVSTLTIQRTQQEDSAVYLCASTGQGNQPQHFGDGTRLSIL.

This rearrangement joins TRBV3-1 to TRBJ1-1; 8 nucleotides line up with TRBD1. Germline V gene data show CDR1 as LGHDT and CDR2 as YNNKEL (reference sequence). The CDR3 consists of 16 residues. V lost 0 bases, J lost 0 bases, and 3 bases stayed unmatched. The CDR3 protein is CASSQDRGHLNTEAFF. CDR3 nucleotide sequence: TGTGCCAGCAGCCAAGACAGGGGGCATCTGAACACTGAAGCTTTCTTT. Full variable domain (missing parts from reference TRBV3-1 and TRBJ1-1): DTAVSQTPKYLVTQMGNDKSIKCEQNLGHDTMYWYKQDSKKFLKIMFSYNNKELIINETVPNRFSPKSPDKAHLNLHINSLELGDSAVYFCASSQDRGHLNTEAFFGQGTRLTVV.

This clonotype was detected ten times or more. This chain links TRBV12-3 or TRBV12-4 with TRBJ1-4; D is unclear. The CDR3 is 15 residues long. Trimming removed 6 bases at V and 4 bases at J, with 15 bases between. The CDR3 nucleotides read TGTGCCAGCAGGGCTAGGCAGGTTAATAATGAAAAACTGTTTTTT. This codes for CASRARQVNNEKLFF.

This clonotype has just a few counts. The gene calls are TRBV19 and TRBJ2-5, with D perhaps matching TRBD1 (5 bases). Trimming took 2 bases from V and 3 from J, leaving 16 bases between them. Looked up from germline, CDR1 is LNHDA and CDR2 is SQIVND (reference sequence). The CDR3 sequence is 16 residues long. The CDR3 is CASSISGAGKEETQYF. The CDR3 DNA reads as TGTGCCAGTAGTATAAGTGGAGCAGGGAAAGAAGAGACCCAGTACTTC.

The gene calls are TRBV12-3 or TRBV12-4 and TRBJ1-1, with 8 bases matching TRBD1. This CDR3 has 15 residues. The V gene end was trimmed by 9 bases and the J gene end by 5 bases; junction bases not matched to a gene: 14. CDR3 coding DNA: TGTGCCAGTACCTACCTGAACAGGGGGGGGACTGAAGCTTTCTTT. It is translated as CASTYLNRGGTEAFF.

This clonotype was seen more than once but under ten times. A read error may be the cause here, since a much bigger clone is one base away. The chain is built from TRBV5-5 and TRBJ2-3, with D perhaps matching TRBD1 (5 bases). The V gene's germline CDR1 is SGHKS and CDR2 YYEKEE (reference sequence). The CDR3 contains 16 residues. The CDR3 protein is CASSFQGAGKADTRYF. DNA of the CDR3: TGTGCCAGCAGCTTCCAAGGGGCAGGGAAGGCAGATACGCGGTATTTT.

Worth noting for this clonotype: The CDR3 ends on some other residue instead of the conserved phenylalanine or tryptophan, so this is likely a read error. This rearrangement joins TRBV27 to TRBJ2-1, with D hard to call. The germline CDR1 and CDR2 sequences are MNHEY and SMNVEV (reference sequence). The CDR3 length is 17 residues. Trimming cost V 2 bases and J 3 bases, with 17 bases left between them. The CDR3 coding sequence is TGTGCCAGCAGTTTAGTCGTAAGGAGAGGATTCTACAATGAGCAGTTCGTC. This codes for CASSLVVRRGFYNEQFV.

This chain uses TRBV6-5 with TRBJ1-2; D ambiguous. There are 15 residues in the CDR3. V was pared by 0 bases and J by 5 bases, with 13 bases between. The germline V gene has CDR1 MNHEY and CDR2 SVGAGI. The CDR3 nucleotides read TGTGCCAGCAGTTACTCCCACCGGGCCACTTATGGCTACACCTTC. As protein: CASSYSHRATYGYTF.

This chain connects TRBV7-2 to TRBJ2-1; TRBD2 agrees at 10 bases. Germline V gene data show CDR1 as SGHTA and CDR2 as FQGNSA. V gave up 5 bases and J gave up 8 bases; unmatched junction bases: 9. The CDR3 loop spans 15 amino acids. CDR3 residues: CASSPRASGSDEQFF. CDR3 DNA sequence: TGTGCCAGCAGCCCCCGAGCTAGCGGGAGCGATGAGCAGTTCTTC. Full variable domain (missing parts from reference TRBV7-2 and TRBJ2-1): GAGVSQSPSNKVTEKGKDVELRCDPISGHTALYWYRQSLGQGLEFLIYFQGNSAPDKSGLPSDRFSAERTGGSVSTLTIQRTQQEDSAVYLCASSPRASGSDEQFFGPGTRLTVL.

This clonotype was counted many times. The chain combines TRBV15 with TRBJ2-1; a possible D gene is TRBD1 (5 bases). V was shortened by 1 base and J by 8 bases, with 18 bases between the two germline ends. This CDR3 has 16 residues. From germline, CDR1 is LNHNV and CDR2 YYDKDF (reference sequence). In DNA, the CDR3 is TGTGCCACCAGCAGAGGACGAAGGGGTATAATGGATGAGCAGTTCTTC. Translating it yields CATSRGRRGIMDEQFF.

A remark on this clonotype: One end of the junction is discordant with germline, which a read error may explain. CDR3 sequence: CASSLAKSIQYF. CDR3 DNA: TGTGCCAGCAGTCTCGCCAAAAGCATTCAGTACTTC. The chain has TRBV27 and TRBJ2-4; D uncertain. Germline assignment: CDR1 MNHEY and CDR2 SMNVEV (reference sequence). The CDR3 totals 12 residues.

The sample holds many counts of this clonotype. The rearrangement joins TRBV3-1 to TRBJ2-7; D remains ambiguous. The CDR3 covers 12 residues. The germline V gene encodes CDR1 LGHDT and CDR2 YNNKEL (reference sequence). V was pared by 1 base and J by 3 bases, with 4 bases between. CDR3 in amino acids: CASSQVNYEQYF. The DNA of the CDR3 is TGTGCCAGCAGCCAAGTAAACTACGAGCAGTACTTC.

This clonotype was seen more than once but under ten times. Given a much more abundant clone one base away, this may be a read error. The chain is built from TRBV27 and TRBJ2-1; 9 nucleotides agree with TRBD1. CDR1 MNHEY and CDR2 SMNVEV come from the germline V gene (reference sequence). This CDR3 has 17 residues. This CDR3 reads CVSSLRSDRGLYNEQFF. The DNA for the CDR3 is TGTGTCAGCAGTTTACGTTCGGACAGGGGTCTCTACAATGAGCAGTTCTTC.

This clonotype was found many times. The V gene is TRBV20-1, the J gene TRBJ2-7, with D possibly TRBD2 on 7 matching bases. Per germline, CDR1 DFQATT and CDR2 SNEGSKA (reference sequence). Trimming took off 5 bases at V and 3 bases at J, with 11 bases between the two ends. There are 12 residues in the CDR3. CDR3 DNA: TGCAGTGCTGGGGGGGGCGTCTACGAGCAGTACTTC. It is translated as CSAGGGVYEQYF.

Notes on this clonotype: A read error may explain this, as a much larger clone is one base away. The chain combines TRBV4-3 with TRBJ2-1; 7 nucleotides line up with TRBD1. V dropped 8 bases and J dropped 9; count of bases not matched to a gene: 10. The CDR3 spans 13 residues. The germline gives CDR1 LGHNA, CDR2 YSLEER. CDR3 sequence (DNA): TGCGCCAGCGCCGTGAGCAGGGGGAGTGAGCAGTTCTTC. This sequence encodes CASAVSRGSEQFF.

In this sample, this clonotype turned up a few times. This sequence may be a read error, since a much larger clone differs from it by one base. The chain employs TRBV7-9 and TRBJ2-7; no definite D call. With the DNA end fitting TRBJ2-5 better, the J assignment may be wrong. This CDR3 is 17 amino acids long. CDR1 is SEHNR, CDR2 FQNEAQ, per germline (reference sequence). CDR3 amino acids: CASSLELQTSRGKTQYF. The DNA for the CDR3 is TGTGCCAGCAGCTTAGAGTTGCAAACCTCGCGTGGGAAGACCCAGTACTTC.

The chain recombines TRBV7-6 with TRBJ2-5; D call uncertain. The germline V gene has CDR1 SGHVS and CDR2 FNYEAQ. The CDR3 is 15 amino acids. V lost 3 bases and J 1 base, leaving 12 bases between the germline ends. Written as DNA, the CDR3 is TGTGCCAGCAGCTTTACTGGCCAGGTCCAAGAGACCCAGTACTTC. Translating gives CASSFTGQVQETQYF.

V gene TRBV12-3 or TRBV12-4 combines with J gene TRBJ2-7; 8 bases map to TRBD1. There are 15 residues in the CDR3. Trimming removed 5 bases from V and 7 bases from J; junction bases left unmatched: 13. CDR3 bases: TGTGCCAGCAGTATCAATCCGGGACAGGAGAGAGAGCAGTACTTC. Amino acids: CASSINPGQEREQYF.

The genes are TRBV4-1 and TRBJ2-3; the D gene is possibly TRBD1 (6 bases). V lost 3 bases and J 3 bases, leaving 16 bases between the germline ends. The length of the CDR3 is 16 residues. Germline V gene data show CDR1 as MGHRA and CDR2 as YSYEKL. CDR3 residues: CASSQAQTGGTDTQYF. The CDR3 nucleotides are TGCGCCAGCAGCCAGGCTCAGACAGGCGGGACAGATACGCAGTATTTT.

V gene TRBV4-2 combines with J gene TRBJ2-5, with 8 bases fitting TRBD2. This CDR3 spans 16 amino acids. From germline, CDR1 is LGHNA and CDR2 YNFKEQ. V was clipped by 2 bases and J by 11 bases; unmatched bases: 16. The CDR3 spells CASSQSGGGPYNEQYF. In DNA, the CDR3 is TGTGCCAGCAGCCAATCCGGGGGGGGACCCTACAATGAGCAGTACTTC.

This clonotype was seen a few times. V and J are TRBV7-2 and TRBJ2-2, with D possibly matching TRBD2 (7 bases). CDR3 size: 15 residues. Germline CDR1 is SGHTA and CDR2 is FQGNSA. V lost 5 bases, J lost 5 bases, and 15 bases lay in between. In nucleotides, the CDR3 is TGTGCCAGCAGCGAGGGGGGGCTTCGGACCGGGGAGCTGTTTTTT. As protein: CASSEGGLRTGELFF.

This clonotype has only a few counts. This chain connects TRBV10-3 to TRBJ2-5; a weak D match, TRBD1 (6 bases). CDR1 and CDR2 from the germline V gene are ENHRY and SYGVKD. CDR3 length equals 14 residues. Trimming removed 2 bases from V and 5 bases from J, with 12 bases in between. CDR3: CAISEGGGGETQYF. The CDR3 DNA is TGTGCCATCAGTGAGGGGGGCGGCGGGGAGACCCAGTACTTC.

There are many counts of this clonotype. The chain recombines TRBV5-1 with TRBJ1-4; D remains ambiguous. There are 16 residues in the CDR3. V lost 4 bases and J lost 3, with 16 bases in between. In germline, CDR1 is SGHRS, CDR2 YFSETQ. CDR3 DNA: TGCGCCAGCAGCGCATCTCGGCGGGAGCCTAATGAAAAACTGTTTTTT. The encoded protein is CASSASRREPNEKLFF.

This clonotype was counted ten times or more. CDR3 nucleotide sequence: TGTGCCAGCGGCAGACACGCGACCTCCGAGCAGTACTTC. It specifies CASGRHATSEQYF. V is TRBV27 and J is TRBJ2-7; D is uncertain. Trimming removed 8 bases at V and 6 bases at J, with 17 bases between. Germline assignment: CDR1 MNHEY and CDR2 SMNVEV (reference sequence). CDR3 length equals 13 residues.